This paragraph reports one T cell receptor (beta chain). This receptor's antigen is unknown. No per-base quality is available; no much larger clone lies one base away. Libraries were built with the immunoSEQ multiplex PCR assay. This immuneACCESS table, as held by TCRdb, lists in-frame sequences with V and J called but not all clones. Of the missing ones, under half trace to an unresolved V gene in checked studies; the others have no known cause. This sample gives over 60,000 clones in total; around 87% of them show up just once. Around 0.85% of the sample is taken by the ten largest. The sample originates from a study of radiotherapy plus CTLA-4 blockade in lung cancer (dated by TCRdb to 2017 to 2018). For context, the study as a whole: Objective responses occurred in roughly 20% of enrolled patients, and about 33% achieved disease control. Here is what the overall study found, with its caveats: The strongest predictors of response, as reported, were early dynamic changes in blood T cell clones along with a rise in serum interferon-beta after radiation. After treatment with radiotherapy and ipilimumab, TCR clones that originated in tumors expanded in peripheral blood.

The CDR3 holds 18 amino acids from the cysteine to the phenylalanine. The retained sequence is limited to the CDR3, 54 bases, with the frame set at the first base. Via the germline V gene, CDR1 is SGHRS and CDR2 YFSETQ. V is cut back by 4 bases and J by 5 bases, with 18 bases in the junction unmatched. Focal radiation therapy combined with CTLA-4 blockade (ipilimumab) was tested in patients with chemo-refractory metastatic non-small-cell lung cancer. The TCR comes from a human donor with non-small cell lung cancer who had stable disease on radiotherapy plus ipilimumab. The sequenced sample was peripheral blood, obtained from a patient treated with radiotherapy plus ipilimumab. This chain is built from TRBV5-1 and TRBJ2-5, with TRBD2 identical over 9 junction bases. The DNA sequence is as follows: TGCGCCAGCAGCCCCCCGTTGATAGGCGGGGGGGCCGAGGAGACCCAGTACTTC. Translated, it reads CASSPPLIGGGAEETQYF.